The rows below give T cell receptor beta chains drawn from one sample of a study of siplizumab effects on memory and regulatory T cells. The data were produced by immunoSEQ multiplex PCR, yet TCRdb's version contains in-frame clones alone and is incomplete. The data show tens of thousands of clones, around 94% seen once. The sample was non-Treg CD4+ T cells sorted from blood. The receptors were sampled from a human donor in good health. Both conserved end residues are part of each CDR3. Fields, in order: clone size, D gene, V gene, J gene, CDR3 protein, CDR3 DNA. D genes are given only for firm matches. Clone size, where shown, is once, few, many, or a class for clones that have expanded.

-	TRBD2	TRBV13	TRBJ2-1	CASSPPGLAGGRNEQFF	TGTGCCAGCAGCCCTCCGGGACTAGCGGGGGGCCGCAATGAGCAGTTCTTC
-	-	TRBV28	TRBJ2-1	CASSLYPEKQFF	TGTGCCAGCAGTTTATATCCAGAGAAGCAGTTCTTC
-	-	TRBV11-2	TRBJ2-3	CASSFIPDTQYF	TGTGCCAGCAGCTTTATTCCAGATACGCAGTATTTT
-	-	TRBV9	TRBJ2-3	CASSPQRTATSDTQYF	TGTGCCAGCAGCCCCCAGCGGACCGCCACATCAGATACGCAGTATTTT
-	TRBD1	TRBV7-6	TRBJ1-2	CASRPQGANGYTF	TGTGCCAGCAGACCTCAGGGGGCAAATGGCTACACCTTC
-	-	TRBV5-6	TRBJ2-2	CASSLGRVAGELFF	TGTGCCAGCAGCTTAGGCAGGGTTGCCGGGGAGCTGTTTTTT
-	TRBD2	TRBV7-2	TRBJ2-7	CASSLVGTSGNRAGEQYF	TGTGCCAGCAGCCTGGTAGGGACTAGCGGGAATCGAGCGGGGGAGCAGTACTTC
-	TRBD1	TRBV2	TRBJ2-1	CASSEGRGLAEQFF	TGTGCCAGCAGTGAGGGCAGGGGGCTGGCTGAGCAGTTCTTC
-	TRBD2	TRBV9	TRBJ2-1	CASSTAQIGGYEQFF	TGTGCCAGCAGCACCGCCCAAATCGGGGGGTATGAGCAGTTCTTC
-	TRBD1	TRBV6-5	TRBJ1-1	CASRPDRGRAFF	TGTGCCAGCAGGCCAGACAGGGGGAGAGCTTTCTTT
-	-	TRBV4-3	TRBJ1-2	CASSLQPANDGYTF	TGCGCCAGCAGCCTCCAACCAGCGAACGATGGCTACACCTTC
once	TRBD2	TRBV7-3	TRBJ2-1	CASSARFGGGSYNEQFF	TGTGCCAGCAGCGCCCGGTTCGGCGGGGGCTCCTACAATGAGCAGTTCTTC
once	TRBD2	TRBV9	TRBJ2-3	CASSSGGGHGDTQYF	TGTGCCAGCAGCTCCGGCGGGGGGCATGGAGATACGCAGTATTTT
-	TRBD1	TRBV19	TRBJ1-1	CASSIVPGQGTTEAFF	TGTGCCAGTAGTATCGTTCCTGGACAGGGGACAACTGAAGCTTTCTTT
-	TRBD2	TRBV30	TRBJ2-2	CAWRGLAGVNTGELFF	TGTGCCTGGAGGGGACTAGCGGGAGTGAACACCGGGGAGCTGTTTTTT
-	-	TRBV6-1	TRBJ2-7	CASSESEYEQYF	TGTGCCAGCAGTGAGTCCGAATACGAGCAGTACTTC
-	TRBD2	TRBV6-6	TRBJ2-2	CASSYEAGVSGELFF	TGTGCCAGCAGTTACGAAGCGGGAGTCTCCGGGGAGCTGTTTTTT
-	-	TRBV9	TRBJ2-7	CASSASIGPGYEQYF	TGTGCCAGCAGCGCGTCGATCGGGCCGGGATACGAGCAGTACTTC
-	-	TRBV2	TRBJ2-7	CASNQAEYEQYF	TGTGCCAGCAATCAAGCCGAGTACGAGCAGTACTTC
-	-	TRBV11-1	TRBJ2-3	CASSARDFVTDTQYF	TGTGCCAGCAGCGCCCGGGACTTTGTTACAGATACGCAGTATTTT
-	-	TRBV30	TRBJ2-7	CAWRDGVRYEQYF	TGTGCCTGGAGGGACGGAGTACGATACGAGCAGTACTTC
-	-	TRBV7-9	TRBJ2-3	CASSRSTDTQYF	TGTGCCAGCAGTCGCAGCACAGATACGCAGTATTTT
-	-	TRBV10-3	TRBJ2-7	CAISYPRDTTYEQYF	TGTGCCATCAGTTATCCCCGGGACACCACCTACGAGCAGTACTTC
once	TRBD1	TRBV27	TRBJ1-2	CASSPRWTGDHGYTF	TGTGCCAGCAGCCCCCGTTGGACAGGGGATCATGGCTACACCTTC